Described below is a single T cell receptor beta chain sequence and its context. The sample comes from a study of cytomegalovirus exposure and HLA in healthy donors. Trimming cost V 2 bases and J 5 bases; bases outside gene matches: 8. CDR1 is SGHKS and CDR2 is YYEKEE in the germline V gene (reference sequence). This CDR3 is 16 amino acids long. The primer mix had 60 Vbeta and 13 Jbeta primers. Here immunoSEQ multiplex PCR was the method, and the copy in TCRdb shows in-frame clones only, minus some. The data show 200,000 to 250,000 clones, 80% to 90% seen once. This receptor was obtained from a man aged 30-40 years in good health and CMV-seronegative. Sequencing input: PBMCs. The V and J genes are TRBV5-5 and TRBJ2-3, with TRBD2 matching 10 bases. The CDR3 region has the DNA TGTGCCAGCAGCTTCGGGACTAGCGTTGAGGGAGATACGCAGTATTTT. This encodes CASSFGTSVEGDTQYF. The entire variable domain, with the rest obtained from reference TRBV5-5 and TRBJ2-3, is as follows: DAGVTQSPTHLIKTRGQQVTLRCSPISGHKSVSWYQQVLGQGPQFIFQYYEKEERGRGNFPDRFSARQFPNYSSELNVNALLLGDSALYLCASSFGTSVEGDTQYFGPGTRLTVL.